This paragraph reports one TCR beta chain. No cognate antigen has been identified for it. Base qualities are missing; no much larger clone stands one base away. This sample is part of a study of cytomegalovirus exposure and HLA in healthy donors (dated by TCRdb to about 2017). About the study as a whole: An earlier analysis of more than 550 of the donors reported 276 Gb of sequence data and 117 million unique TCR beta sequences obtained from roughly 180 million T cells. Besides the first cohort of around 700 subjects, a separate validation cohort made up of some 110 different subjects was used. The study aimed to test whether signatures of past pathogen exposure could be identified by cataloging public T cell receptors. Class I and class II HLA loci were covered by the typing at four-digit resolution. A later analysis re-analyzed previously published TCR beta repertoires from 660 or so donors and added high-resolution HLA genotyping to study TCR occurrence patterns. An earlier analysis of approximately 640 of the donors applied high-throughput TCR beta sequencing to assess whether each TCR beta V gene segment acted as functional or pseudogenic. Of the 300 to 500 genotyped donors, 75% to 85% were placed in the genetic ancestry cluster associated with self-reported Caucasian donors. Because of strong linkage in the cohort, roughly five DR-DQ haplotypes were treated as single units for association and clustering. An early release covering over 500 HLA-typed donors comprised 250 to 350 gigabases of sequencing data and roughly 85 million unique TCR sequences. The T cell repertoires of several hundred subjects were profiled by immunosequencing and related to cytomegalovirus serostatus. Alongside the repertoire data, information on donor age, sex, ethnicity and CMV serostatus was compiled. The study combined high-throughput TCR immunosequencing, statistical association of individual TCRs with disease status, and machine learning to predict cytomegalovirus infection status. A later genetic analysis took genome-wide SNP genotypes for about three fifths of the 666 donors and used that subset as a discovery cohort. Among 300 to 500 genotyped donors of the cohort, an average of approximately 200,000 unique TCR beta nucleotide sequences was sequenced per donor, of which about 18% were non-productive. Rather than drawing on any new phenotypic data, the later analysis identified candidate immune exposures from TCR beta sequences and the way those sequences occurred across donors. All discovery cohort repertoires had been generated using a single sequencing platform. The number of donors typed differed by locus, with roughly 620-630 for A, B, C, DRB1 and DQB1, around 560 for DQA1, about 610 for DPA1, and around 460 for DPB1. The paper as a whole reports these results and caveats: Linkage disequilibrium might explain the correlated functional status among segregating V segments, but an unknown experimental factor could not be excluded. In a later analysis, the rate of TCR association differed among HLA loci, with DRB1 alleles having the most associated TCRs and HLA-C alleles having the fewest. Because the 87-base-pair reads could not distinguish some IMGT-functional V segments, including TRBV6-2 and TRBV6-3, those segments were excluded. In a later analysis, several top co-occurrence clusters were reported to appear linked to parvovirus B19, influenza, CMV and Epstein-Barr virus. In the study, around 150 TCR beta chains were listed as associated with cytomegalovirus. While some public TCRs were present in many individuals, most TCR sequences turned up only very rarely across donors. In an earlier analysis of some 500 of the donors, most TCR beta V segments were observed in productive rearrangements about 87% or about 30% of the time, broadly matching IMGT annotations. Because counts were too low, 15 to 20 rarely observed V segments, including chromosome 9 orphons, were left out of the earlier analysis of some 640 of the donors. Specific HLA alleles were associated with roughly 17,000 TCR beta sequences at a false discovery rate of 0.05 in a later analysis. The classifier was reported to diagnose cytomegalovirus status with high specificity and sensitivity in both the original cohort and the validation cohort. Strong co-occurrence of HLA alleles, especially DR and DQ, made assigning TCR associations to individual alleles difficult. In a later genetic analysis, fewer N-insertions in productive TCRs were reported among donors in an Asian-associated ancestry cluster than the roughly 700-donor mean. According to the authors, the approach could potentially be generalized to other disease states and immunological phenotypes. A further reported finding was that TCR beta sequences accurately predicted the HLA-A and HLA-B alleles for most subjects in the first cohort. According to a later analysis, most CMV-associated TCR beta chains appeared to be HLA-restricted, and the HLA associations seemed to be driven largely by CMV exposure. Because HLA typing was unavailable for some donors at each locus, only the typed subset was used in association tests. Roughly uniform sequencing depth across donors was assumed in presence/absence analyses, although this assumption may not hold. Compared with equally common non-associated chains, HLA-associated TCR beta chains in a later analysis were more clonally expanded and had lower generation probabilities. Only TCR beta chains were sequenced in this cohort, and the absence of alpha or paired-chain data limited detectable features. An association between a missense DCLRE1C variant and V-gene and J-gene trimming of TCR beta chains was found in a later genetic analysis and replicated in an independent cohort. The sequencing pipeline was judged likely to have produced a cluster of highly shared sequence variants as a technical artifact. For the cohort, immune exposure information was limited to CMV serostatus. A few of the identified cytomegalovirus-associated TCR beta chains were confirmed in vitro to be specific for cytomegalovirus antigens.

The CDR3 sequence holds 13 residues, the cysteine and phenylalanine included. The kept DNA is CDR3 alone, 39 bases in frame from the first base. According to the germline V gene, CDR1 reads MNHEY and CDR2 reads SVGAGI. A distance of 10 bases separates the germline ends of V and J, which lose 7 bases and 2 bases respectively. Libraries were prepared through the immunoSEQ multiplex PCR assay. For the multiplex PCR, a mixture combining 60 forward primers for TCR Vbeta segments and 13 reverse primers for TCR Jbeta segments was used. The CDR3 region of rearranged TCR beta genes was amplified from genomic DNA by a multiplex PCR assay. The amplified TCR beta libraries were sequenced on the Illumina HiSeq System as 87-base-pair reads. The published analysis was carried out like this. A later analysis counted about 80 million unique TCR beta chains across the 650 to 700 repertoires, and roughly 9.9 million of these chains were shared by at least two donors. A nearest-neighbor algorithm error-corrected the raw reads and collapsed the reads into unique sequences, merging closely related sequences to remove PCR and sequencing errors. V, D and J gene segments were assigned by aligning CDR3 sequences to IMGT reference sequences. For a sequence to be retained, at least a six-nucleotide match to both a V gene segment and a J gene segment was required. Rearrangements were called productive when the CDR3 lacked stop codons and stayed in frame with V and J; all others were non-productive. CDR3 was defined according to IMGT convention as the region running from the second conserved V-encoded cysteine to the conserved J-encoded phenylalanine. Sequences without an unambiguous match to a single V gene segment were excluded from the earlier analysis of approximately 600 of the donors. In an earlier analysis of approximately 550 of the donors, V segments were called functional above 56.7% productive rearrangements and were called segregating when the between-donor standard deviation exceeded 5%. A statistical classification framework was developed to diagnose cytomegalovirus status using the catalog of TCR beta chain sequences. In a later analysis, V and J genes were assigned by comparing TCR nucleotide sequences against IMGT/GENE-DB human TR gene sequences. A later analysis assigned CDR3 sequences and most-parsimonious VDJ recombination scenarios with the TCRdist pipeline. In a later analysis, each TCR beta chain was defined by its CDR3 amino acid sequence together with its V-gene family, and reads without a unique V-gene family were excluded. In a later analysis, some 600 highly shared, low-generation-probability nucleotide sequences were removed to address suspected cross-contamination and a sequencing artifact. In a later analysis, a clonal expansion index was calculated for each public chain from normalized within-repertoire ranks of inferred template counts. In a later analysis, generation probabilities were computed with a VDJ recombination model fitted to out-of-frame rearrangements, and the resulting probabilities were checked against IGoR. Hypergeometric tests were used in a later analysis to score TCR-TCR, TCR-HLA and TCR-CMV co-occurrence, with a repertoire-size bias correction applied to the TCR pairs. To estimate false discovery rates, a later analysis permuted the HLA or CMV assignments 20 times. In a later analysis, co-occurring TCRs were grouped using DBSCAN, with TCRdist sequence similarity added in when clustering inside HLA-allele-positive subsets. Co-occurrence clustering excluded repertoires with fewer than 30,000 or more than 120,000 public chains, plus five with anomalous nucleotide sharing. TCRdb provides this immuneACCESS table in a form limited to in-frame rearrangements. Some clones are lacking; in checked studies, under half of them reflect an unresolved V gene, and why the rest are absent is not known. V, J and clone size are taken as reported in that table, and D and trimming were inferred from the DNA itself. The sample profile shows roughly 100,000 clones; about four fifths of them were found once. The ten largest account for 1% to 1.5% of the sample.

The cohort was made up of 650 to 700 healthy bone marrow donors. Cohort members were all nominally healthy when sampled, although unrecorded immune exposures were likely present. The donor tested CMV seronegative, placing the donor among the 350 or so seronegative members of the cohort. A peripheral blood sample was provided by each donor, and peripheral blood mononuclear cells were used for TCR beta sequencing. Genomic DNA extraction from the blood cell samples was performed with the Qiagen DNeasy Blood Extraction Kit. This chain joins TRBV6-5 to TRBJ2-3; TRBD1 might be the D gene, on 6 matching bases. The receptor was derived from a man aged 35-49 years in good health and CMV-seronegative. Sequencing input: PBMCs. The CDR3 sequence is CASKRGITDTQYF. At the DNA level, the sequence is TGTGCCAGCAAGAGGGGGATCACAGATACGCAGTATTTT.